Sequencing of this T cell receptor beta chain was carried out in a study of OX40 agonist ivuxolimab in advanced cancers. Study at large: Age averaged around 60 years (range about 20 to 79), and roughly 80% were male.

After removal of 2 bases from V and 3 bases from J, the junction contained 7 bases not matched to a gene. The CDR3 is made up of 17 amino acids. CDR1 is WNHNN, CDR2 SYGVQD, per germline (reference sequence). Only in-frame clones appear in the TCRdb table, and some are missing; sequencing was by immunoSEQ multiplex PCR. The sample carries more than 80,000 clones, approximately 88% recorded once. The rearrangement links TRBV10-1 to TRBJ2-1; 10 bases are shared with TRBD2. The source of this sequence is an adult with an advanced solid tumor such as melanoma, head and neck, liver or kidney cancer. Sequenced here: CD4+ or CD8+ T cells sorted from blood, sampled in a trial of the OX40 agonist ivuxolimab. The CDR3 DNA is TGCGCCAGCAGTGAGCTTGCTAGCGGGAGTTACTACAATGAGCAGTTCTTC. Its protein is CASSELASGSYYNEQFF.